A selection of T cell receptor beta chains follows, all from one sample in a study of metastatic and nonmetastatic thyroid tumors. TCRdb re-analyzed the PCR reads through MiXCR. In the table there are 20,000 to 25,000 clones, approximately 14% of which are singletons. The sequenced material came from blood. Receptor source: a female donor with papillary thyroid cancer or a benign thyroid nodule (not recorded which). Some clones in this sample may be carry-over from other donors' samples. The CDR3 runs from the conserved cysteine through the conserved F or W. D genes are given only for firm matches. Where a row states a size, it is once, few, many or the class of an expanded clone; other rows omit it.

DNA | CDR3 | size | V | D | J
TGCAGCGTAAGCCGGGACAGGGCCACTGAAGCTTTCTTT | CSVSRDRATEAFF | many | TRBV29-1 | TRBD1 | TRBJ1-1
TGTGCCAGCAGGACGACAGGGAACACTGAAGCTTTCTTT | CASRTTGNTEAFF | . | TRBV6-4 | . | TRBJ1-1
TGTGCCAGTGGGGACGACACTGAAGCTTTCTTT | CASGDDTEAFF | many | TRBV19 | . | TRBJ1-1
TGTGCCTGGAGTGAGGGAAGTCGGGAGACCCAGTACTTC | CAWSEGSRETQYF | many | TRBV30 | . | TRBJ2-5
TGTGCCAGCACCCTATGGGGGGCAGAGGAAGCTTTCTTT | CASTLWGAEEAFF | many | TRBV12-3/TRBV12-4 | . | TRBJ1-1
TGCAGTGCTAGAGGACATTTCGGGGGGAACTATGGCTACACCTTC | CSARGHFGGNYGYTF | . | TRBV20-1 | . | TRBJ1-2
TGTGCCAGCAGCACAACCGGGACTAGCGGGAGTTCGGAGCAGTACTTC | CASSTTGTSGSSEQYF | few | TRBV6-1 | TRBD2 | TRBJ2-7
TGCAGTGCTAGACTTGAGACCACAGATACGCAGTATTTT | CSARLETTDTQYF | many | TRBV20-1 | . | TRBJ2-3
TGTGCCAGCAGTGACGGGGGCGGGCCGTCCTACGAGCAGTACTTC | CASSDGGGPSYEQYF | medium-sized | TRBV6-1 | . | TRBJ2-7
TGTGCCAGCAGCCCCTTAGGGCTAGCGGTCGACAATGAGCAGTTCTTC | CASSPLGLAVDNEQFF | many | TRBV7-2 | TRBD2 | TRBJ2-1
TGTGCCAGCAGCTTCTCGGCAACCGCCGGGGAGCTGTTTTTT | CASSFSATAGELFF | many | TRBV5-6 | . | TRBJ2-2
TGTGGGACCTCTGTCAGCCATCAGCCCCAGCATTTT | CGTSVSHQPQHF | many | TRBV28 | . | TRBJ1-5
TGTGCCAGCAGTCGACAGGGAGGATTCTATGGCTACACCTTC | CASSRQGGFYGYTF | few | TRBV6-1 | TRBD1 | TRBJ1-2
TGTGCCAGCAGCCCGGGACTAGCGGATTACAATGAGCAGTTCTTC | CASSPGLADYNEQFF | many | TRBV5-4 | TRBD2 | TRBJ2-1
TGTGCCAGCAGCACAGAGGTCGGCCCCATGAACACTGAAGCTTTCTTT | CASSTEVGPMNTEAFF | many | TRBV7-6 | . | TRBJ1-1
TGCAGTGCTAGAGAGGGGGGAGAGGCTGAAGCTTTCTTT | CSAREGGEAEAFF | . | TRBV20-1 | . | TRBJ1-1
TGTGCCAGCAGTTTATTACCAGGGAGTAACACCGGGGAGCTGTTTTTT | CASSLLPGSNTGELFF | medium-sized | TRBV27 | . | TRBJ2-2
TGCGCCAGCAGCGACACAGATACGCAGTATTTT | CASSDTDTQYF | . | TRBV5-1 | . | TRBJ2-3
TGTGCCAGCAGCTTAGATGGCGGGCCCTACGAGCAGTACTTC | CASSLDGGPYEQYF | many | TRBV7-2 | . | TRBJ2-7
TGTGCCAGTAGTCCCGGGACAGGGCCCTACGAGCAGTACTTC | CASSPGTGPYEQYF | many | TRBV19 | TRBD1 | TRBJ2-7
TGTGCCAGCAGTGAAGCCGGGGATTACAATGAGCAGTTCTTC | CASSEAGDYNEQFF | medium-sized | TRBV6-1 | . | TRBJ2-1
TGTGCCAGCAGCTTAGACAGAAGCACAGATACGCAGTATTTT | CASSLDRSTDTQYF | many | TRBV7-3 | . | TRBJ2-3
TGCGTTGCTCCGGGACCGCCACTGTACGAGCAGTACTTC | CVAPGPPLYEQYF | . | TRBV20-1 | . | TRBJ2-7
TGTGCCAGCAGCTTAGCAGGGAATTCACCCCTCCACTTT | CASSLAGNSPLHF | few | TRBV11-3 | . | TRBJ1-6
TGTGCCAGCAGTTTTGGGGATACGCAGTATTTT | CASSFGDTQYF | many | TRBV27 | . | TRBJ2-3
TGTGCCAGTAGTATGGGACACCTACAAGAGACCCAGTACTTC | CASSMGHLQETQYF | many | TRBV19 | . | TRBJ2-5
TGTGCCACCAGAAATAGCGGGAGGAAAACAGATACGCAGTATTTT | CATRNSGRKTDTQYF | many | TRBV15 | TRBD2 | TRBJ2-3
TGTGCCAGCAGTCCAGGGTGGGTCTACACCTTC | CASSPGWVYTF | . | TRBV28 | . | TRBJ1-2
TGCGCCACAGGAGCGGGGCCAAAAGAGACCCAGTACTTC | CATGAGPKETQYF | many | TRBV10-2 | TRBD2 | TRBJ2-5
TGCGCCAGCGCGCCCTTGGGACAGGGTCGGGGCTACACCTTC | CASAPLGQGRGYTF | . | TRBV5-1 | TRBD1 | TRBJ1-2
TGTGCCAGCAGCCACGCGCCGGGACAGGGCCCCTACGAGCAGTACTTC | CASSHAPGQGPYEQYF | few | TRBV3-1 | TRBD1 | TRBJ2-7
TGTGCCAGTAGTTCGGGACCAGCAAAACTGTTTTTT | CASSSGPAKLFF | many | TRBV19 | . | TRBJ1-4